This TCR beta chain was found in a study of PD-1 blockade in classical Hodgkin lymphoma. Broader study findings: While CD8+ TCR diversity did not rise significantly by C4D1, CD4+ TCR diversity did.

TCRdb keeps only in-frame clones here, not all; method: immunoSEQ multiplex PCR. The sample contains approximately 110,000 clones, approximately 90% of which appear only once. Remarks on this clone: The antigen is undetermined.

This CDR3 has 15 residues. Per the germline V gene, CDR1 is MDHEN and CDR2 is SYDVKM. Trimming took 2 bases from V and 4 from J, leaving 11 bases between them. Time point described: cycle 4 day 1 (C4D1), after five to seven weeks of nivolumab. Every single patient, without exception, relapsed after autologous stem cell transplantation, and brentuximab vedotin exposure varied. The specimen comprised peripheral blood mononuclear cells (PBMCs), sampled before the fourth cycle of nivolumab. The rearrangement links TRBV28 to TRBJ2-2; D not resolved. This sequence was found in a human donor with classical Hodgkin lymphoma. As DNA, the CDR3 is TGTGCCAGCAGTTTAGGAAATTGGGTCACCGGGGAGCTGTTTTTT. Its protein product is CASSLGNWVTGELFF.